These 7 T cell receptor beta chains were all obtained from the same sample, sequenced in a study of shared clonotypes between healthy human individuals. This table comes from immunoSEQ multiplex PCR, and its TCRdb copy is limited to in-frame clones, with some not included. The data hold around 320,000 clones, with roughly 91% observed a single time. Sequencing was performed on memory CD8+ T cells sorted from blood. Sample subset: CD45RO+ cells pooled with CCR7-negative TemRA cells. These receptor sequences come from a man in his late teens or twenties in good health.

This clone has just one count. The chain is built from TRBV7-9 and TRBJ2-7, with TRBD2 identical over 8 bases. The CDR3 is 16 residues long. Trimming cost V 3 bases and J 5 bases; bases outside gene matches: 12. Germline CDR1 is SEHNR and CDR2 is FQNEAQ (reference sequence). CDR3 sequence (DNA): TGTGCCAGCAGCTTGGGAGGTGCGACTAGCGACCACGAGCAGTACTTC. This encodes CASSLGGATSDHEQYF.

This chain links TRBV5-6 with TRBJ2-3, with a possible D match to TRBD1 (6 bases). Looked up from germline, CDR1 is SGHDT and CDR2 is YYEEEE. This CDR3 is 14 amino acids long. Trimming cost V 4 bases and J 4 bases, with 13 bases left between them. The CDR3 loop is CASSEQGRADTQYF. The CDR3 bases are TGTGCCAGCAGCGAACAGGGTCGGGCAGATACGCAGTATTTT.

The genes are TRBV5-4 and TRBJ2-1; D may be TRBD2 (6 bases). The CDR3 has 12 residues. Between the trimmed V and J ends, which lost 0 bases and 13 bases, there was a span of 11 bases. Germline lookup yields CDR1 SGHNT and CDR2 YYREEE (reference sequence). CDR3 nucleotides: TGTGCCAGCAGCTTGGGCGTAGCGGCCCAGTTCTTC. This codes for CASSLGVAAQFF.

The J gene is TRBJ2-7, the V gene TRBV4-1; D is unclear. Per the germline V gene, CDR1 is MGHRA and CDR2 is YSYEKL. Trimming shortened V by 0 bases and J by 2 bases, and 8 bases separated the two germline ends. The CDR3 sequence is 14 residues long. The CDR3 region has the DNA TGCGCCAGCAGCCAAGATCCCACCCCCTACGAGCAGTACTTC. This translates into CASSQDPTPYEQYF.

The chain uses TRBV10-3 and TRBJ1-1; TRBD1 is a possible D gene (6 bases). The length of the CDR3 is 16 residues. CDR1 and CDR2 from the germline V gene are ENHRY and SYGVKD. V shed 3 bases and J shed 4 bases, with 18 bases lying between them. The CDR3: CAISDAGEALRTEAFF. In nucleotides, the CDR3 is TGTGCCATCAGTGATGCAGGGGAAGCTTTGCGCACTGAAGCTTTCTTT.

CDR3 sequence reads: CASSQYPGQHNTEAFF. Here the CDR3 DNA reads TGCGCCAGCAGCCAATATCCGGGACAGCATAACACTGAAGCTTTCTTT. The genes are TRBV4-1 and TRBJ1-1; 7 bases align to TRBD1. The germline V gene encodes CDR1 MGHRA and CDR2 YSYEKL. CDR3 size: 16 residues. With 2 bases clipped from V and 2 bases from J, the junction kept 8 bases outside the gene matches.

CDR3 sequence reads: CATSREGVAGGPNEQFF. The CDR3 DNA reads TGTGCCACCAGCAGAGAGGGGGTAGCGGGAGGGCCAAATGAGCAGTTCTTC. V gene TRBV15 combines with J gene TRBJ2-1, with 11 bases aligning to TRBD2. The CDR3 is 17 residues long. CDR1 and CDR2 from the germline V gene are LNHNV and YYDKDF (reference sequence). The ends lost 0 bases at V and 7 bases at J; junction bases unmatched: 8. Together with reference TRBV15 and TRBJ2-1, the CDR3 gives the full variable domain: DAMVIQNPRYQVTQFGKPVTLSCSQTLNHNVMYWYQQKSSQAPKLLFHYYDKDFNNEADTPDNFQSRRPNTSFCFLDIRSPGLGDTAMYLCATSREGVAGGPNEQFFGPGTRLTVL.